This is a list of T cell receptor beta chains from one sample in a study of cytomegalovirus exposure and HLA in healthy donors. TCRdb's table, derived via immunoSEQ multiplex PCR, lists solely in-frame clones and lacks some. The sample yields 100,000 or so clones, 75% to 85% seen once. The sequenced sample consisted of PBMCs. Source of these receptors: a man between 18 and 35 years old in good health and CMV-seronegative. The CDR3 runs from the conserved cysteine through the conserved F or W. D genes are given only for firm matches. Clone size appears in some rows only: once, few, many, or a class for an expanded clone.

CDR3nt: TGTGCCAGCAGCTTACGAGGGTTTGGGGAAAAACTGTTTTTT
CDR3aa: CASSLRGFGEKLFF
j_gene: TRBJ1-4
len: 14
v_gene: TRBV7-9
d_gene: .
abundance: .

CDR3nt: TGTGCCAGCAGCTTAGCTGGCAACGAAGCTTTCTTT
CDR3aa: CASSLAGNEAFF
j_gene: TRBJ1-1
len: 12
v_gene: TRBV7-9
d_gene: .
abundance: .

CDR3nt: TGTGCCAGCAGCCCCTGGGCCGCAACCCAAGAGACCCAGTACTTC
CDR3aa: CASSPWAATQETQYF
j_gene: TRBJ2-5
len: 15
v_gene: TRBV6-1
d_gene: .
abundance: .

CDR3nt: TGTGCCAGCAGCCCACTAGCGGGAGGGCCCGGGGAGCTGTTTTTT
CDR3aa: CASSPLAGGPGELFF
j_gene: TRBJ2-2
len: 15
v_gene: TRBV6-6
d_gene: TRBD2
abundance: .

CDR3nt: TGTGCCAGCAGTTTAGGGGGGCCTAGCGGGAAAGCTTTCTTT
CDR3aa: CASSLGGPSGKAFF
j_gene: TRBJ1-1
len: 14
v_gene: TRBV27
d_gene: .
abundance: once

CDR3nt: TGCAGCGTTGGCGGACTAGCGGGAGCCTCCTACAATGAGCAGTTCTTC
CDR3aa: CSVGGLAGASYNEQFF
j_gene: TRBJ2-1
len: 16
v_gene: TRBV29-1
d_gene: TRBD2
abundance: .

CDR3nt: TGTGCCAGTAGGACTAGCGGGGGCCCCCCCTACGAGCAGTACTTC
CDR3aa: CASRTSGGPPYEQYF
j_gene: TRBJ2-7
len: 15
v_gene: TRBV19
d_gene: TRBD2
abundance: .

CDR3nt: TGTGCCAGCACAGGGTACTACACAGATACGCAGTATTTT
CDR3aa: CASTGYYTDTQYF
j_gene: TRBJ2-3
len: 13
v_gene: TRBV27
d_gene: .
abundance: .

CDR3nt: TGTGCCAGTAGTACGAGACAGGAGTACACCGGGGAGCTGTTTTTT
CDR3aa: CASSTRQEYTGELFF
j_gene: TRBJ2-2
len: 15
v_gene: TRBV19
d_gene: .
abundance: .

CDR3nt: TGCGCCAGCAGCTTGGGTCTAGGCGGGATTTCGAACACTGAAGCTTTCTTT
CDR3aa: CASSLGLGGISNTEAFF
j_gene: TRBJ1-1
len: 17
v_gene: TRBV5-1
d_gene: .
abundance: .

CDR3nt: TGCACCAGCAGCCCTGAAACGGTTAGGGAGGGTGGCCCTGAAGCTTTCTTT
CDR3aa: CTSSPETVREGGPEAFF
j_gene: TRBJ1-1
len: 17
v_gene: TRBV1
d_gene: .
abundance: .

CDR3nt: TGTGCCTGGAGTGTGCTAGCGGGAGTTGGCGAGCAGTACTTC
CDR3aa: CAWSVLAGVGEQYF
j_gene: TRBJ2-7
len: 14
v_gene: TRBV30
d_gene: TRBD2
abundance: .

CDR3nt: TGTGCCAGCCCGGGACAGGGGAACCACGAGCAGTACTTC
CDR3aa: CASPGQGNHEQYF
j_gene: TRBJ2-7
len: 13
v_gene: TRBV21-1
d_gene: .
abundance: .

CDR3nt: TGTGCCAGCAGCTTCCCCGGGAGAGAGACCCAGTACTTC
CDR3aa: CASSFPGRETQYF
j_gene: TRBJ2-5
len: 13
v_gene: TRBV5-4
d_gene: .
abundance: once

CDR3nt: TGTGCCTGGAGTAGGAGGGCGAACACCGGGGAGCTGTTTTTT
CDR3aa: CAWSRRANTGELFF
j_gene: TRBJ2-2
len: 14
v_gene: TRBV30
d_gene: .
abundance: .

CDR3nt: TGCAGCGTTGGACCCCTAAAGACGGGTACTAACTATGGCTACACCTTC
CDR3aa: CSVGPLKTGTNYGYTF
j_gene: TRBJ1-2
len: 16
v_gene: TRBV29-1
d_gene: .
abundance: .

CDR3nt: TGTGCCAGCAGTTACGGTGCGGGACTCGGCACAGATACGCAGTATTTT
CDR3aa: CASSYGAGLGTDTQYF
j_gene: TRBJ2-3
len: 16
v_gene: TRBV6-5
d_gene: .
abundance: .

CDR3nt: TGTGCCAGCAGCATAGACAGGGTCAGAGAGCAGTACTTC
CDR3aa: CASSIDRVREQYF
j_gene: TRBJ2-7
len: 13
v_gene: TRBV7-2
d_gene: TRBD1
abundance: .

CDR3nt: TGTGCCAGCAGCGATAGGGGGCGGGGGGAAGAGACCCAGTACTTC
CDR3aa: CASSDRGRGEETQYF
j_gene: TRBJ2-5
len: 15
v_gene: TRBV7-2
d_gene: .
abundance: .

CDR3nt: TGCGCCAGCAGCTTGGGACAGGGGGACTACGAGCAGTACTTC
CDR3aa: CASSLGQGDYEQYF
j_gene: TRBJ2-7
len: 14
v_gene: TRBV5-1
d_gene: TRBD1
abundance: .

CDR3nt: TGTGCCAGTAGTATGACAGGGAGCAATCAGCCCCAGCATTTT
CDR3aa: CASSMTGSNQPQHF
j_gene: TRBJ1-5
len: 14
v_gene: TRBV19
d_gene: TRBD1
abundance: .

CDR3nt: TGTGCCAGCAGCCCGCTAGCGGGAGGCGAAGAGCAGTTCTTC
CDR3aa: CASSPLAGGEEQFF
j_gene: TRBJ2-1
len: 14
v_gene: TRBV7-2
d_gene: TRBD2
abundance: .

CDR3nt: TGTGCCAGCAGTGTATACGGGACTAGCGACGAGCAGTTCTTC
CDR3aa: CASSVYGTSDEQFF
j_gene: TRBJ2-1
len: 14
v_gene: TRBV28
d_gene: TRBD2
abundance: .

CDR3nt: TGCAGCGTTCATGGGGGCCCAATGAACACTGAAGCTTTCTTT
CDR3aa: CSVHGGPMNTEAFF
j_gene: TRBJ1-1
len: 14
v_gene: TRBV29-1
d_gene: .
abundance: .

CDR3nt: TGTGCCACCCCCGCTAACGCCAACACCGGGGAGCTGTTTTTT
CDR3aa: CATPANANTGELFF
j_gene: TRBJ2-2
len: 14
v_gene: TRBV7-9
d_gene: .
abundance: .

CDR3nt: TGTGCCAGCAGCTCCCGCCCGGCTAGCGGGAGGGATACGCAGTATTTT
CDR3aa: CASSSRPASGRDTQYF
j_gene: TRBJ2-3
len: 16
v_gene: TRBV7-2
d_gene: TRBD2
abundance: .

CDR3nt: TGTGCCAGTAGTGCCCCGGGGGAAGGGTCACCCCTCCACTTT
CDR3aa: CASSAPGEGSPLHF
j_gene: TRBJ1-6
len: 14
v_gene: TRBV19
d_gene: .
abundance: .

CDR3nt: TGTGCCAGCAGCTTACAATTAGAGGGGGAGGAAGCTTTCTTT
CDR3aa: CASSLQLEGEEAFF
j_gene: TRBJ1-1
len: 14
v_gene: TRBV11-2
d_gene: .
abundance: .

CDR3nt: TGTGCCAGCAGTGGATGGGACAGGGGACGGTCAAACTATGGCTACACCTTC
CDR3aa: CASSGWDRGRSNYGYTF
j_gene: TRBJ1-2
len: 17
v_gene: TRBV28
d_gene: TRBD1
abundance: .

CDR3nt: TGTGCCAGCAGTTTAGGTCCGGGAGCCTACAATGAGCAGTTCTTC
CDR3aa: CASSLGPGAYNEQFF
j_gene: TRBJ2-1
len: 15
v_gene: TRBV27
d_gene: .
abundance: .

CDR3nt: TGTGCCAGCAGTTACGTGGGCCCTAACTATGGCTACACCTTC
CDR3aa: CASSYVGPNYGYTF
j_gene: TRBJ1-2
len: 14
v_gene: TRBV6-6
d_gene: .
abundance: .

CDR3nt: TGTGCCACCAGCAGAGGCCAGAGCGGCGGCAGGCAGTACTTC
CDR3aa: CATSRGQSGGRQYF
j_gene: TRBJ2-7
len: 14
v_gene: TRBV15
d_gene: .
abundance: .

CDR3nt: TGTGCCAGCAGCTTAATCCTAGAAGAGACCCAGTACTTC
CDR3aa: CASSLILEETQYF
j_gene: TRBJ2-5
len: 13
v_gene: TRBV5-4
d_gene: .
abundance: .

CDR3nt: TGTGCCAGCAGCTTGCCAGGGGGCAATCAGCCCCAGCATTTT
CDR3aa: CASSLPGGNQPQHF
j_gene: TRBJ1-5
len: 14
v_gene: TRBV5-5
d_gene: .
abundance: .

CDR3nt: TGTGCCAGCAGTTACTACAGGGGTGGTTTCTCTGGCTACACCTTC
CDR3aa: CASSYYRGGFSGYTF
j_gene: TRBJ1-2
len: 15
v_gene: TRBV27
d_gene: TRBD1
abundance: few

CDR3nt: TGTGCCAGTAGTAGACCGGACAGGGGAGCCTACGAGCAGTACTTC
CDR3aa: CASSRPDRGAYEQYF
j_gene: TRBJ2-7
len: 15
v_gene: TRBV19
d_gene: TRBD1
abundance: .

CDR3nt: TGTGCCAGCAGCGCTCTTCAGGGGGCTAGCCACGAGCAGTACTTC
CDR3aa: CASSALQGASHEQYF
j_gene: TRBJ2-7
len: 15
v_gene: TRBV7-8
d_gene: TRBD1
abundance: .

CDR3nt: TGCGCCAGCAGCTTGGGTTGGACGGGGAACTACGAGCAGTACTTC
CDR3aa: CASSLGWTGNYEQYF
j_gene: TRBJ2-7
len: 15
v_gene: TRBV5-1
d_gene: .
abundance: few

CDR3nt: TGTGCCAGCAGTTTATCGGGAGAAGAGACCCAGTACTTC
CDR3aa: CASSLSGEETQYF
j_gene: TRBJ2-5
len: 13
v_gene: TRBV27
d_gene: .
abundance: .

CDR3nt: TGTGCCAGCAGTGGGGCGAAAGTGGGACAGGTGCCTAATCAGCCCCAGCATTTT
CDR3aa: CASSGAKVGQVPNQPQHF
j_gene: TRBJ1-5
len: 18
v_gene: TRBV6-1
d_gene: TRBD1
abundance: medium-sized

CDR3nt: TGTGCCAGCAGCTTAGCGCGTGGCAGGCCGAACACCGGGGAGCTGTTTTTT
CDR3aa: CASSLARGRPNTGELFF
j_gene: TRBJ2-2
len: 17
v_gene: TRBV7-9
d_gene: .
abundance: .

CDR3nt: TGTGCCAGCAGCTCGCAACAAGGACAGCAGCACACCATATATTTT
CDR3aa: CASSSQQGQQHTIYF
j_gene: TRBJ1-3
len: 15
v_gene: TRBV7-2
d_gene: .
abundance: few